The entry below gives a single T cell receptor (beta chain) sequence along with its context. Antigen: not known. HTBI primers from iRepertoire and Arm-PCR of CDR3 regions yielded the TCR beta libraries. As originally analysed: Across samples, 62 TRBV and some 14 TRBJ segments were found. TCRdb analysed the multiplex PCR reads with MiXCR anew, one entry per CDR3 protein. The V and J calls reflect TCRdb's pipeline rather than the authors' work. The table shows roughly 560,000 distinct CDR3 sequences, with around 13% occurring only once. These data are taken from a study of regulatory T cells in long-lasting Graves disease. Study conclusions and caveats: TRBV28, TRBJ1-2 and TRBJ2-5 were segments that persistent disease favored.

Time point given: newly diagnosed GD, antithyroid drugs for less than 3 months. PBMCs provided the RNA from which the TCR library was made. CDR1 is SGHNT and CDR2 is YENEEA in the germline V gene. The CDR3 loop spans 17 amino acids. These data also featured in a second study, about T cells in Graves' hyperthyroidism and ophthalmopathy. Per that paper: The primer set for the first-round RT-PCR of the TCR CDR3 was HTBI.

The gene calls are TRBV11-3 and TRBJ2-7, with 13 bases identical to TRBD2. The J call may be wrong; the DNA end is better matched by TRBJ2-5. The sample consisted of peripheral blood mononuclear cells (PBMCs), taken at new diagnosis, from a patient treated with antithyroid drugs. This receptor was obtained from a woman in her 30s with Graves disease. The CDR3 sequence: CASSFQGLAGTWETQYF. Written as DNA, the CDR3 is TGTGCCAGCAGCTTCCAGGGACTAGCGGGGACCTGGGAGACCCAGTACTTC.